This passage covers 26 T cell receptor beta chains from one sample sequenced in a study of blood T cell repertoires in COVID-19. TCRdb's copy holds only in-frame clones and misses some; the assay was immunoSEQ multiplex PCR. This table holds 220,000 or so clones, around 86% found once. Input material: peripheral blood. These TCRs come from a woman aged 80 or over with COVID-19, enrolled during active disease.

The CDR3: CASSTGTGGGNQPQHF. In DNA, the CDR3 is TGTGCCAGCAGTACCGGGACAGGGGGAGGGAATCAGCCCCAGCATTTT. The chain has TRBV27 and TRBJ1-5; 11 bases match TRBD1. CDR3 size: 16 residues. Germline V gene lookup returns CDR1 MNHEY and CDR2 SMNVEV (reference sequence). V lost 5 bases to trimming and J lost 4 bases; unmatched junction nucleotides: 7.

The V and J genes are TRBV23-1 and TRBJ1-2, with D uncertain. TRBV23-1 is flagged as an ORF with uncertain function. This CDR3 contains 14 residues. Deletions cut 0 bases from V and 6 bases from J, with 11 bases between. The CDR3 protein is CASSQSRVIDGYTF. The DNA of the CDR3 is TGCGCCAGCAGTCAATCGAGAGTAATTGATGGCTACACCTTC.

The chain recombines TRBV7-9 with TRBJ1-2; D is unresolved. CDR3 length: 15 residues. The germline CDR1 and CDR2 sequences are SEHNR and FQNEAQ (reference sequence). With 4 bases removed from V and 6 bases from J, the gap between germline ends came to 18 bases. The CDR3 spells CASSSPSPGSHGYTF. As DNA, the CDR3 is TGTGCCAGCAGCTCCCCCTCCCCCGGTAGCCATGGCTACACCTTC.

This clone was counted at least ten times. The chain has TRBV5-1 and TRBJ1-1; tentatively, D is TRBD1 (6 bases). Germline values: CDR1 SGHRS, CDR2 YFSETQ. The CDR3 is made up of 15 amino acids. V lost 6 bases to trimming and J lost 3 bases, with 18 bases between them. DNA of the CDR3: TGCGCCAGCACCCTAGGGGGGGTGAGAGACACTGAAGCTTTCTTT. Its protein is CASTLGGVRDTEAFF.

The rearrangement uses TRBV18 and TRBJ1-6; 9 bases agree with TRBD1. CDR1 and CDR2 from the germline V gene are KGHSH and LQKENI. V shed 3 bases and J 10 bases; nucleotides not matched to a gene: 7. The CDR3 is 15 residues long. The chain's CDR3 is CASSPWDRVGSPLHF. In nucleotides, the CDR3 is TGTGCCAGCTCACCCTGGGACAGGGTTGGCTCACCCCTCCACTTT.

This clone showed up just once. In DNA, the CDR3 is TGTGCCAGTAGTACAGGGAGGATTTACAATGAGCAGTTCTTC. As protein: CASSTGRIYNEQFF. The chain couples TRBV19 to TRBJ2-1, with a possible D match to TRBD2 (6 bases). This CDR3 is built from 14 residues. The germline gives CDR1 LNHDA, CDR2 SQIVND (reference sequence). Trimming took off 4 bases at V and 4 bases at J, with 11 bases between the two ends.

This chain joins TRBV28 and TRBJ1-2; D not certain. CDR1 and CDR2 from the germline V gene are MDHEN and SYDVKM. V lost 6 bases and J lost 6, with 14 bases in between. The CDR3 covers 13 residues. The CDR3 region is CASRSRIPDGYTF. DNA of the CDR3: TGTGCCAGCAGATCGAGGATTCCGGATGGCTACACCTTC.

The genes are TRBV4-1 and TRBJ1-5; 8 positions agree with TRBD1. The CDR3 is 21 amino acids. Trimming cost V 2 bases and J 4 bases; bases outside gene matches: 22. Germline V CDR1 and CDR2: MGHRA, YSYEKL. Written as DNA, the CDR3 is TGCGCCAGCAGCCAATCGACAGGGGAGGTTTTTCGAAATGGCAGGAATCAGCCCCAGCATTTT. Its protein product is CASSQSTGEVFRNGRNQPQHF.

The chain recombines TRBV29-1 with TRBJ1-2, with 10 nucleotides matching TRBD1. Germline V gives CDR1 SQVTM, CDR2 ANQGSEA. J gave up 8 bases and V 3 bases, and 12 bases lay outside the gene matches. The CDR3 has 15 amino acids. CDR3 sequence: CSVDSVGTGVGGYTF. In nucleotides, the CDR3 is TGCAGCGTTGATAGCGTCGGGACAGGGGTCGGCGGCTACACCTTC.

The gene calls are TRBV7-3 and TRBJ1-2; TRBD1 agrees at 9 bases. Germline CDR1 and CDR2: SGHTA and FQGTGA. The CDR3 is 14 amino acids. With 4 bases clipped from V and 3 bases from J, the junction kept 3 bases outside the gene matches. In DNA form, the CDR3 reads TGTGCCAGCAGCTCTACAGGGGGCGACTATGGCTACACCTTC. Translation: CASSSTGGDYGYTF.

The chain carries TRBV2 and TRBJ1-3; TRBD1 matches at 7 bases. V shed 3 bases and J 3 bases; nucleotides not matched to a gene: 2. The CDR3 totals 14 residues. Germline CDR1 and CDR2: SNHLY and FYNNEI. The CDR3 sequence is CASSERGLGNTIYF. As DNA, the CDR3 is TGTGCCAGCAGTGAGAGGGGGCTTGGAAACACCATATATTTT.

The chain joins TRBV28 to TRBJ1-1; TRBD1 matches 7 bases. CDR3 length equals 14 residues. CDR1 and CDR2 from the germline V gene are MDHEN and SYDVKM. Germline trimming cut 5 bases from V and 3 bases from J; bases unmatched to any gene: 6. This chain's CDR3 is CASSPGGTDTEAFF. As DNA, the CDR3 is TGTGCCAGCAGTCCAGGGGGGACAGACACTGAAGCTTTCTTT.

This clone was detected only once. The V call is TRBV27, the J call TRBJ2-7; D possibly corresponds to TRBD2 (5 bases). The CDR3 extends over 12 amino acids. The germline gives CDR1 MNHEY, CDR2 SMNVEV (reference sequence). V was trimmed by 5 bases and J by 5 bases, leaving 10 bases between them. CDR3 in amino acids: CASSPLGNEQYF. CDR3 sequence (DNA): TGTGCCAGCAGTCCTCTCGGGAACGAGCAGTACTTC.

This clone is a singleton in its sample. This chain connects TRBV6-5 to TRBJ2-5; TRBD2 matches 8 bases. The CDR3 runs to 15 residues. Germline V gene lookup returns CDR1 MNHEY and CDR2 SVGAGI. V lost 6 bases and J lost 4; bases outside the gene matches: 10. Written as DNA, the CDR3 is TGTGCCAGCAGCAGGTTCGGACTAGCCAGAGAGACCCAGTACTTC. Amino acids: CASSRFGLARETQYF.

J is TRBJ2-3 and V is TRBV5-1; TRBD2 is a possible D gene (6 bases). CDR1 and CDR2 (germline): SGHRS, YFSETQ. The CDR3 is made up of 15 amino acids. V lost 4 bases and J lost 3, with 15 bases in between. The CDR3 reads CASSLYTGGTDTQYF. The CDR3 DNA is TGCGCCAGCAGCCTTTATACCGGGGGAACAGATACGCAGTATTTT.

The V call is TRBV7-3, the J call TRBJ1-1, with 7 bases matching TRBD1. Trimming cost V 2 bases and J 0 bases; bases outside gene matches: 6. CDR1 is SGHTA and CDR2 is FQGTGA in the germline V gene. The CDR3 spans 16 residues. The CDR3 here is CASSLDRALMNTEAFF. The CDR3, as DNA: TGTGCCAGCAGCTTAGACAGGGCCCTTATGAACACTGAAGCTTTCTTT.

The chain couples TRBV19 to TRBJ2-3; D gene uncertain. The V end lost 3 bases, the J end lost 0 bases, and 13 bases lay between the germline ends. This CDR3 region has 16 residues. The germline V gene has CDR1 LNHDA and CDR2 SQIVND (reference sequence). In DNA form, the CDR3 reads TGTGCCAGTAGTATCTTCGGTACTATCAGCACAGATACGCAGTATTTT. Translating gives CASSIFGTISTDTQYF.

The V call is TRBV27, the J call TRBJ2-5, with 8 positions matching TRBD1. The V and J ends lost 7 bases and 5 bases, in that order; junction bases with no gene match: 12. Germline assignment: CDR1 MNHEY and CDR2 SMNVEV (reference sequence). The CDR3 sequence is 15 residues long. CDR3 in DNA: TGTGCCAGCACCTCAACGAGGACAGGGAAGGAGACCCAGTACTTC. Translating gives CASTSTRTGKETQYF.

CDR3: CASTLIPGLAGEGAGEQFF. CDR3 nucleotide sequence: TGTGCCAGCACCTTGATCCCGGGACTAGCGGGAGAGGGGGCGGGTGAGCAGTTCTTC. This chain links TRBV7-2 with TRBJ2-1; 14 bases agree with TRBD2. The CDR3 is 19 amino acids. The germline gives CDR1 SGHTA, CDR2 FQGNSA. With 7 bases clipped from V and 9 bases from J, the junction kept 20 bases outside the gene matches.

V usage is TRBV2 and J usage is TRBJ1-2; 11 bases align to TRBD1. V was pared by 5 bases and J by 7 bases, with 9 bases of the junction left unmatched. Looked up from germline, CDR1 is SNHLY and CDR2 is FYNNEI. The CDR3 is made up of 15 amino acids. DNA for the CDR3: TGTGCCAGCAGTACCTCCGGGACAGGGGGGATTGGCTACACCTTC. Its protein product is CASSTSGTGGIGYTF.

The chain has TRBV27 and TRBJ1-1; D might be TRBD1 (6 bases). The CDR3 runs 16 residues. The germline CDR1 and CDR2 sequences are MNHEY and SMNVEV (reference sequence). V lost 5 bases and J 0 bases, leaving 16 bases between the germline ends. In nucleotides, the CDR3 is TGTGCCAGCAGTCGATCGACAGGAAACCTGAACACTGAAGCTTTCTTT. Protein sequence: CASSRSTGNLNTEAFF.

The table lists this clone with a few counts. The chain is built from TRBV2 and TRBJ1-4; weak D call: TRBD1 (5 bases). Trimming took 8 bases from V and 1 from J, leaving 11 bases between them. Germline V gene lookup returns CDR1 SNHLY and CDR2 FYNNEI. The CDR3 length is 14 residues. DNA of the CDR3: TGTGCCAGCGACCGCGGGGGAACTAATGAAAAACTGTTTTTT. It specifies CASDRGGTNEKLFF.

This chain links TRBV28 with TRBJ2-7; 7 nucleotides line up with TRBD2. This CDR3 spans 13 amino acids. Per the germline V gene, CDR1 is MDHEN and CDR2 is SYDVKM. The V segment lost 2 bases and the J segment 3 bases; nucleotides outside the gene matches: 1. The CDR3 sequence: CASSLASGYEQYF. The CDR3 DNA reads as TGTGCCAGCAGTTTAGCTAGCGGCTACGAGCAGTACTTC.

The V call is TRBV3-1 (or the pseudogene TRBV3-2), the J call TRBJ2-1, with TRBD2 matching 7 bases. V lost 2 bases, J lost 10 bases, and 11 bases stayed unmatched. The CDR3 is 15 residues long. CDR1 and CDR2 from the germline V gene are LGHDT and YNNKEL (reference sequence). The DNA of the CDR3 is TGTGCCAGCAGCCAATCCGGGACTACAGGAAGGGAGCAGTTCTTC. Its translation: CASSQSGTTGREQFF.

The CDR3 coding sequence is TGTGCCAGCAGCTTCAACCAGGGGAACTATGGCTACACCTTC. Translation gives CASSFNQGNYGYTF. This chain uses TRBV5-4 with TRBJ1-2, with a weak D call TRBD1 (6 bases). Germline CDR1 is SGHNT and CDR2 is YYREEE (reference sequence). The CDR3 runs 14 residues. The V end lost 2 bases, the J end lost 2 bases, and 10 bases lay between the germline ends.

This clone was seen once. The chain uses TRBV14 and TRBJ2-3; 8 bases fit TRBD2. Germline CDR1 SGHDN, CDR2 FVKESK. Germline trimming cut 3 bases from V and 1 base from J; bases unmatched to any gene: 3. The length of the CDR3 is 15 residues. The CDR3 DNA reads as TGTGCCAGCAGCCACCCCGGGGGGGGCACAGATACGCAGTATTTT. Encoded protein: CASSHPGGGTDTQYF.